The rows below give T cell receptor beta chains drawn from one sample of a study of blood T cell repertoires in COVID-19. Only in-frame clones appear in the TCRdb table, and some are missing; sequencing was by immunoSEQ multiplex PCR. The profile covers over 200,000 clones, with around 89% appearing a single time and under 10% taken by the ten largest. Sequencing was carried out using PBMCs or T cells enriched from blood (not recorded which). Receptors originate from a man aged 35 to 55 who had recovered from COVID-19. CDR3s include the opening cysteine and the closing phenylalanine or tryptophan. D genes are given only for firm matches. Only some rows state a clone size, as once, few, many or a class for expanded clones.

clone_size	j_call	d_call	v_call	cdr3_aa	cdr3_nt
NA	TRBJ2-7	TRBD2	TRBV6-2/TRBV6-3	CASSYSKRGAYEQYF	TGTGCCAGCAGTTACTCTAAGCGGGGAGCCTACGAGCAGTACTTC
NA	TRBJ1-1	NA	TRBV19	CATHKGTSGTEAFF	TGTGCCACCCATAAGGGCACATCGGGGACTGAAGCTTTCTTT
NA	TRBJ1-4	NA	TRBV4-3	CASSPRTKNGKLFF	TGCGCCAGCAGCCCGAGGACAAAGAATGGAAAACTGTTTTTT
NA	TRBJ2-3	NA	TRBV7-6	CASSTVDTQYF	TGTGCCAGCTCAACTGTGGATACGCAGTATTTT
NA	TRBJ1-1	NA	TRBV2	CASSYAGAQTEAFF	TGTGCCAGCAGTTACGCAGGGGCGCAGACTGAAGCTTTCTTT
NA	TRBJ2-3	NA	TRBV11-2	CASSLDLGKDTQYF	TGTGCCAGCAGCTTAGATCTCGGGAAAGATACGCAGTATTTT
once	TRBJ2-2	NA	TRBV4-1	CASSQDAGPTGELFF	TGCGCCAGCAGCCAAGATGCGGGACCCACCGGGGAGCTGTTTTTT
once	TRBJ2-1	TRBD2	TRBV7-9	CASSLAGAGEYNEQFF	TGTGCCAGCAGCTTAGCTGGTGCGGGAGAGTACAATGAGCAGTTCTTC
NA	TRBJ2-3	NA	TRBV3-1/TRBV3-2	CASSQARLVPGDTQYF	TGTGCCAGCAGCCAAGCTCGACTAGTCCCCGGAGATACGCAGTATTTT
few	TRBJ2-2	TRBD2	TRBV7-9	CASSALAGVRSGELFF	TGTGCCAGCAGCGCCCTAGCGGGAGTTAGATCCGGGGAGCTGTTTTTT
NA	TRBJ2-6	NA	TRBV7-3	CASSLRSQSGYGANVLTF	TGTGCCAGCAGCTTAAGGTCTCAGAGCGGTTATGGGGCCAACGTCCTGACTTTC
NA	TRBJ2-1	NA	TRBV6-5	CATGGGLNEQFF	TGTGCCACCGGAGGAGGATTGAATGAGCAGTTCTTC
NA	TRBJ2-7	NA	TRBV18	CASSPTQVRGTHEQYF	TGTGCCAGCTCACCCACTCAGGTCAGGGGTACCCACGAGCAGTACTTC
NA	TRBJ1-1	TRBD1	TRBV6-5	CASSPDRDYTEAFF	TGTGCCAGCAGCCCCGACAGGGATTACACTGAAGCTTTCTTT
once	TRBJ2-7	TRBD1	TRBV27	CASSPDRVTYEQYF	TGTGCCAGCTCTCCGGACAGGGTAACCTACGAGCAGTACTTC
NA	TRBJ1-2	TRBD1	TRBV28	CASSFLTGGYGYTF	TGTGCCAGCAGTTTTCTGACAGGGGGCTATGGCTACACCTTC
NA	TRBJ1-2	TRBD1	TRBV5-6	CATQSGAGTVYGYTF	TGTGCCACCCAAAGTGGTGCCGGGACAGTATATGGCTACACCTTC
NA	TRBJ2-2	TRBD2	TRBV7-3	CASGTSGRADTGELFF	TGTGCCAGCGGGACTAGCGGGAGGGCCGACACCGGGGAGCTGTTTTTT
NA	TRBJ2-7	NA	TRBV4-3	CASSQDGGASYEQYF	TGCGCCAGCAGCCAAGACGGAGGTGCATCCTACGAGCAGTACTTC
NA	TRBJ2-1	NA	TRBV12-3/TRBV12-4	CATQRVSYNEQFF	TGTGCCACACAGCGGGTCTCCTACAATGAGCAGTTCTTC
once	TRBJ1-2	TRBD1	TRBV19	CASSRQGVNYGYTF	TGTGCCAGTAGCCGACAGGGGGTAAACTATGGCTACACCTTC
NA	TRBJ1-5	TRBD1	TRBV2	CASSPALTGVSNQPQHF	TGTGCCAGCAGTCCTGCGCTGACAGGGGTTAGCAATCAGCCCCAGCATTTT
NA	TRBJ2-3	TRBD2	TRBV4-1	CASSPWASGGKRDTQYF	TGCGCCAGCAGCCCCTGGGCTAGCGGGGGTAAGCGGGATACGCAGTATTTT